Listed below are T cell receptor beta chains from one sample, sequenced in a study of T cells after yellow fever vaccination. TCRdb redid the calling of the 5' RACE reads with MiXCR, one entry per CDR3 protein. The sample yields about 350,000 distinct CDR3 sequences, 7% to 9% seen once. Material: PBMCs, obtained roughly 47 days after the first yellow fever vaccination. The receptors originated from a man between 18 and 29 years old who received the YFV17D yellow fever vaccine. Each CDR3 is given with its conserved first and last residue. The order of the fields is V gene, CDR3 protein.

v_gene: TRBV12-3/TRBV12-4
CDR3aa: CASSLRGGGQETQYF

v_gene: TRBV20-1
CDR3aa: CSARGDGRMGGGGSSYEQYF

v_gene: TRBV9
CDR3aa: CASSVGGLAGDLQETQYF

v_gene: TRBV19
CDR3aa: CASSIGTGGSGELFF

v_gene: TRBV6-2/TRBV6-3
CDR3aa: CASTSTTWRGGSNEQFF

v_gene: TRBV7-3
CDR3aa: CASSVRRGAYNEQFF

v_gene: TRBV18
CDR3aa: CASSRPGTGSYEQYF

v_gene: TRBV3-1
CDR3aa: CASSQGQGAYNEQFF

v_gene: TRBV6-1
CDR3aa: CASTILRLNSPLHF

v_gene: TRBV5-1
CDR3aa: CASSLGTGVEAFF

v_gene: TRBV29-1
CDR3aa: CSVARGARTDTQYF

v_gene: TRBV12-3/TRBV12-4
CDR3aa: CASSLFPSGGYTF

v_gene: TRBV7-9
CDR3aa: CASSRRETYNEQFF

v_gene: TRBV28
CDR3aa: CASSLWGQSTRGWETQYF

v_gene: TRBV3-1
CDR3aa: CASSAREGWRETQYF

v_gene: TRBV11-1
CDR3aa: CASSLGDSRRAFF

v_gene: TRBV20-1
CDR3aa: CSASVGTSVAGELFF

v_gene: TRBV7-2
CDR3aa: CASSLYGGVNTEAFF

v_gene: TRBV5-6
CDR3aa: CASSPESNTEAFF

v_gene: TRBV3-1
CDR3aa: CASSKRQVVDTQYF

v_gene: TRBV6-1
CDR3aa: CASRGFSNQPQHF

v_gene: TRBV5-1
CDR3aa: CASSLRGRVDTQYF

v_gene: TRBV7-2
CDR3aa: CASSLYPGSDTQYF

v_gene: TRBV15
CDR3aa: CATSRGHLSTEAFF

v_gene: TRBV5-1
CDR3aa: CASHVRGQVDYGYTF

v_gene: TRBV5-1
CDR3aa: CASSPDRTDTQYF

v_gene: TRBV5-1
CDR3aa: CASSFPTSSQETQYF

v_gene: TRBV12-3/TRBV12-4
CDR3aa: CASSGGTAAYEQYF

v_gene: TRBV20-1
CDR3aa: CSAPPWGNTEAFF

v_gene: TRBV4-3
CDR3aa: CASSRRLAGVGQETQYF

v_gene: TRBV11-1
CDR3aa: CASSSAGTRVETQYF

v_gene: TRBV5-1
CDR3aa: CASSLEGRNTGELFF

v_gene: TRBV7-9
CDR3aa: CASPRAGKGEQFF

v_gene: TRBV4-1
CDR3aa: CASSQDQLAGGPNTGELFF

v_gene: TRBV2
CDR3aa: CASTGRSYEQYF

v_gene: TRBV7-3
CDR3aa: CASSPRGELSTDTQYF

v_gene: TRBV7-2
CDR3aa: CASSFLGLKGDTQYF

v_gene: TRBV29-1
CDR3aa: CSVEGRGPNYGYTF

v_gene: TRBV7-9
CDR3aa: CASSNTGVDTEAFF

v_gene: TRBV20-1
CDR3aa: CSAKEGSNQPQHF

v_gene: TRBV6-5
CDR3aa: CASSSDRGRLSPLHF

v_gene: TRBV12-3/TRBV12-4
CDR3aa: CASRSTGPGELFF

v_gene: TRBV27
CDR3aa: CASSLLASQETQYF

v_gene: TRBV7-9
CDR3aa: CAGSSEQGNTEAFF

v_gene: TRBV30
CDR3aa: CAWHRDSYEQYF

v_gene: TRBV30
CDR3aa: CAWTRDSGDSYGYTF

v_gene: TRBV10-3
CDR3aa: CAISVISGGPASANTGELFF

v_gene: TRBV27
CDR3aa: CASKQGLVWNTEAFF

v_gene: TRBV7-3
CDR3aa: CASRLTGFGEQFF